Listed here is a single T cell receptor beta chain. What it recognizes is unknown. These data come from a study of cytomegalovirus exposure and HLA in healthy donors. Study-wide findings and caveats: The likely explanation for a cluster of highly shared sequence variants was sequencing artifact. Solely CMV serostatus was available to characterize immune exposure. Looking again later, the authors saw that most CMV-associated TCR beta chains seemed HLA-restricted. Analyses of presence and absence presupposed an approximately uniform sequencing depth across donors.

The V and J ends lost 0 bases and 6 bases respectively, with 8 bases between them. The CDR3 loop spans 13 amino acids. Germline V gives CDR1 LNHNV, CDR2 YYDKDF (reference sequence). PCR involved 60 Vbeta and 13 Jbeta primers. Libraries were prepared by immunoSEQ multiplex PCR; TCRdb keeps only in-frame clonotypes and omits some of them. The sample holds roughly 190,000 clones, over 70% seen once. The J gene is TRBJ1-2, the V gene TRBV15; tentative D call: TRBD1 (5 bases). The source material was PBMCs. This sequence was found in a woman under 30 in good health and CMV-seronegative. The CDR3 sequence: CATSRDTGNGYTF. CDR3 coding DNA: TGTGCCACCAGCAGAGATACAGGCAATGGCTACACCTTC.